This T cell receptor beta chain derives from a study of T cells in Graves' hyperthyroidism and ophthalmopathy. On this clonotype itself: What it binds is unknown.

Authors of the study amplified TCR beta CDR3 regions from RNA transcripts. First-round RT-PCR of the TCR CDR3 relied on the HTBI primer set. MiXCR, applied by TCRdb to the multiplex PCR reads, yields one record per CDR3 protein. Of fewer than 650,000 distinct CDR3 sequences listed, approximately 49% were seen once; the top ten hold about two fifths. The CDR3 runs to 12 residues. Per germline, CDR1 ENHRY and CDR2 SYGVKD. V was pared by 6 bases and J by 8 bases, with 13 bases between. The study's findings and limits: Ophthalmopathy got predicted by the model a median approximately 6.4 months before its onset.

The chain uses TRBV10-3 and TRBJ1-2; D perhaps matches TRBD1 (6 bases). The sequenced sample was peripheral blood or thyroid tissue (not recorded which). The sequence was obtained from an adult woman with Graves' disease, either hyperthyroidism or ophthalmopathy (not recorded which). CDR3 sequence (DNA): TGTGCCATCAGGTCGGGCACAGGGGGCTACACCTTC. It codes for CAIRSGTGGYTF.